Reported below is one T cell receptor (beta chain). Its antigen is still unknown. No clone much larger than this one lies a single base away; base qualities are absent. This sample was included in a study of shared clonotypes between healthy human individuals (dated by TCRdb to 2018 to 2021). General notes on the study: The cohort included three men and two women between 18 and 49 years of age. Libraries were prepared and TCR repertoires were sequenced by different laboratories using diverse techniques, in order to increase sequencing depth and limit assay-specific biases. Per donor, leukapheresis produced somewhere between about 0.9 and 9.5 billion PBMCs. The study deeply sequenced blood TCR repertoires of about 5 healthy adults to estimate repertoire size and the extent of clonotype sharing between individuals. For each donor, three plates each were used for CD4 naive and CD4 memory, two plates were used for CD8 naive, and one plate was used for CD8 memory.

Looking up the germline V gene yields CDR1 SGDLS and CDR2 YYNGEE. Trimming takes 0 bases from V and 5 bases from J, and the germline ends sit 18 bases apart. Measured from the cysteine to the phenylalanine, the CDR3 is 17 residues long. Of all the DNA, just the CDR3 is kept, 51 bases in frame from base 1. TCR CDR3 regions were amplified from genomic DNA by multiplex PCR using the deep immunoSEQ assay. Extracted genomic DNA from each cell subset was distributed evenly across all wells of several immunoSEQ 96-well plates, and each plate was treated as a replicate. For sorted subsets, about 200 ng genomic DNA, equal to tens of thousands of T cell genomes, was loaded into each replicate PCR. Purified libraries were measured with a Qubit 3.0 fluorometer, size-checked on a Bioanalyzer 2100, and measured again with the KAPA Library Quantification kit. Every immunoSEQ 96-well plate was sequenced on a separate single-read 150-cycle Illumina NextSeq 550 flow cell. Concerning the study's data processing: Because the immunoSEQ output included only junctional sequences and no quality scores, the filtering could not be the same as the filtering used for full-length reads. To assign V/J genes and CDR3, sequences were annotated using PyIR, a Python wrapper for IgBLAST v1.9, with IMGT germline references. Any read was removed if the V/J assignment was weak (E-value above 1e-6), the CDR3 was missing, or the read contained stop codons, out-of-frame junctions, or ambiguous translated residues. A V3J clonotype was defined by an identical inferred V gene, J gene, and CDR3 amino acid sequence. Percentage overlap between repertoires was calculated by dividing the number of shared unique clonotypes by the size of the smaller repertoire. Repertoire richness was assessed with RTK rarefaction, the Chao1 estimator, and Recon v2.1 estimates of unobserved clonotypes. Generation probabilities were computed with OLGA for all TCRbeta clonotypes obtained by the gDNA method from a few donors. Sourced from immuneACCESS, this table was stored by TCRdb with only in-frame sequences that have V and J called. A share of the clones is absent; for the studies checked, an unresolved V gene accounts for under half, and the remainder has no known explanation. The V and J calls and clone size were taken over from that table, and D and trimming were inferred from the DNA. In this sample the table shows 1,400,000 or so clones, approximately 98.5% of which occur a single time. The top ten constitute 0.3% to 0.45% of the sample.

The study at large found these results: Rarefaction of sorted-subset datasets indicated incomplete sequencing despite the large sequencing depth. The genetic and exposure-history diversity represented was limited by the small number of donors. Sampling was limited to blood, and TCR repertoires in tissue likely differ from TCR repertoires in blood. Roughly 5.2% of naive CD4, more than 3% of naive CD8, 2.3% of memory CD4, and around 0.4% of memory CD8 clonotypes were shared across several donors. Larger estimated clonotype richness was generally found for naive subsets than for memory subsets. Pairwise subsampling led to the expectation that sequencing depth would affect the degree of clonotype sharing among donors. Higher generation probabilities were observed for clonotypes shared by all four sorted-subset donors than for non-shared clonotypes.

Healthy HIV-negative adults with no recently reported acute infections or vaccinations were included as donors. Every donor was a Caucasian adult residing in Nashville, Tennessee, USA. CD4+ T cells were enriched through magnetic negative selection, after which naive cells were positively selected on CD45RA and the remaining negative fraction served as the memory subset. Blood was obtained by leukapheresis, after which PBMCs were separated by Ficoll-Histopaque density gradient centrifugation and cryopreserved in liquid nitrogen vapor phase. Purity and quantity of every magnetically sorted T cell population were checked by analytical flow cytometry. From each sorted fraction, genomic DNA was isolated and quantified by UV absorbance on a Nanodrop 2000c.

The sequence was obtained from a young man in good health. This receptor chain uses TRBV9 and TRBJ2-1; matching of 5 bases hints at TRBD2 as the D gene. The specimen sequenced was naive CD4+ T cells sorted from blood. Reading the label with the study, this specimen's cell subset or site is: CD45RA+ positively selected. CDR3 loop: CASSVGLSSPGDNEQFF. DNA sequence: TGTGCCAGCAGCGTAGGTTTGAGCTCCCCCGGGGACAATGAGCAGTTCTTC. With the rest looked up from the reference TRBV9 and TRBJ2-1 genes rather than sequenced, the full variable domain is DSGVTQTPKHLITATGQRVTLRCSPRSGDLSVYWYQQSLDQGLQFLIQYYNGEERAKGNILERFSAQQFPDLHSELNLSSLELGDSALYFCASSVGLSSPGDNEQFFGPGTRLTVL.